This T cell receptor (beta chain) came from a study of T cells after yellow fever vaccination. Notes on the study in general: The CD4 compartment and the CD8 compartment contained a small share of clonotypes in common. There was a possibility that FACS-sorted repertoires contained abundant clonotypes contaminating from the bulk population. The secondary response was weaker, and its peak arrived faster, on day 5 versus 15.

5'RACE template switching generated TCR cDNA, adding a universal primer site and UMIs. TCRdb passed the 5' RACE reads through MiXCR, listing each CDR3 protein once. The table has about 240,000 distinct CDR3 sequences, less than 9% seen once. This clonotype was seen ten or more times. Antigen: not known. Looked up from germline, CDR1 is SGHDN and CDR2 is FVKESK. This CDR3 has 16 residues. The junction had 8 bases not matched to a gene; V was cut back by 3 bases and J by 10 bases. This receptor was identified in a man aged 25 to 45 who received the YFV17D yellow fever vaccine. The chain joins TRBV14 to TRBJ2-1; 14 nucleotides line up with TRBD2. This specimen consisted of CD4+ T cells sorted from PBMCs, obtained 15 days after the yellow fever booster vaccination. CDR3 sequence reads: CASSHLQGLAGEEQFF. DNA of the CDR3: TGTGCCAGCAGCCACCTTCAGGGACTAGCGGGAGAAGAGCAGTTCTTC.